These 23 T cell receptor beta chains were sequenced from one sample in a study of T cell responses to AZD1222 COVID-19 vaccine. Some clones are missing from TCRdb's copy, which holds only in-frame ones; the method was immunoSEQ multiplex PCR. The sample includes 150,000 to 190,000 clones, 75% to 95% of them seen just once. The sample here was peripheral blood, taken on day 0 of AZD1222 vaccination. These receptors were collected from an adult in good health.

J is TRBJ2-1 and V is TRBV5-1; TRBD2 aligns across 9 bases. Germline trimming cut 3 bases from V and 3 bases from J; bases unmatched to any gene: 7. The CDR3 length is 16 residues. Germline V CDR1 and CDR2: SGHRS, YFSETQ. CDR3 sequence (DNA): TGCGCCAGCAGCTCTGACCTTAGCGGGAGCTACAATGAGCAGTTCTTC. Translation gives CASSSDLSGSYNEQFF. Full variable domain (outside the CDR3, taken from reference TRBV5-1 and TRBJ2-1): KAGVTQTPRYLIKTRGQQVTLSCSPISGHRSVSWYQQTPGQGLQFLFEYFSETQRNKGNFPGRFSGRQFSNSRSEMNVSTLELGDSALYLCASSSDLSGSYNEQFFGPGTRLTVL.

This rearrangement joins TRBV19 to TRBJ2-7; D is unresolved. The ends were cut back, 5 bases at V and 6 bases at J, with 17 bases in the middle. The CDR3 is 14 residues long. Germline V gives CDR1 LNHDA, CDR2 SQIVND (reference sequence). Here the CDR3 DNA reads TGTGCCAGTAGTCCCCGGACGGAATCGAGCGAGCAGTACTTC. It specifies CASSPRTESSEQYF.

This clone was found once. The rearrangement uses TRBV6-5 and TRBJ1-5, with a tentative D call TRBD1 (5 bases). V was shortened by 5 bases and J by 4 bases, with 15 bases between the two germline ends. CDR3 length: 15 residues. Germline lookup yields CDR1 MNHEY and CDR2 SVGAGI. The CDR3 is CASSPLRDRNQPQHF. CDR3 DNA: TGTGCCAGCAGTCCCCTCCGGGACCGAAATCAGCCCCAGCATTTT.

This clone was recorded only once. V gene TRBV11-1 combines with J gene TRBJ2-7; 9 bases map to TRBD2. This CDR3 has 15 amino acids. V lost 0 bases, J lost 4 bases, and 4 bases stayed unmatched. Germline CDR1 is SGHAT and CDR2 is FQDESV (reference sequence). The CDR3 loop reads CASSLASGSQYEQYF. The CDR3 DNA reads TGTGCCAGCAGCTTAGCTAGCGGGAGTCAGTACGAGCAGTACTTC. Full variable domain (outside the CDR3, taken from reference TRBV11-1 and TRBJ2-7): EAEVAQSPRYKITEKSQAVAFWCDPISGHATLYWYRQILGQGPELLVQFQDESVVDDSQLPKDRFSAERLKGVDSTLKIQPAELGDSAMYLCASSLASGSQYEQYFGPGTRLTVT.

The chain joins TRBV4-1 to TRBJ2-7; 12 bases agree with TRBD1. This CDR3 comprises 16 residues. V dropped 5 bases and J dropped 1; count of bases not matched to a gene: 6. Germline V gene data show CDR1 as MGHRA and CDR2 as YSYEKL. The CDR3 sequence: CASSYLGQGASYEQYF. The CDR3 DNA is TGCGCCAGCAGCTACTTGGGACAGGGGGCTTCCTACGAGCAGTACTTC.

In nucleotides, the CDR3 is TGTGCCAGCAGCCGTACAGATGAGCAGTTCTTC. It translates to CASSRTDEQFF. This sequence joins TRBV28 and TRBJ2-1; D is uncertain. Trimming pared 6 bases from V and 8 bases from J, leaving 8 bases between. The CDR3 totals 11 residues. The germline V gene encodes CDR1 MDHEN and CDR2 SYDVKM.

V usage is TRBV10-3 and J usage is TRBJ1-1, with TRBD1 identical over 11 bases. The germline CDR1 and CDR2 sequences are ENHRY and SYGVKD. Losses at the gene ends were 11 bases for V and 4 bases for J; bases not matched to a gene: 12. There are 15 residues in the CDR3. The CDR3 protein is CAVSRGTGGSTEAFF. The DNA of the CDR3 is TGTGCCGTTTCACGGGGGACAGGGGGGTCCACTGAAGCTTTCTTT.

Concerning this clone: Different DNA sequences within this sample yield the same CDR3. V usage is TRBV7-9 and J usage is TRBJ1-1; D unresolved. V was trimmed by 1 base and J by 0 bases, leaving 6 bases between them. This CDR3 has 14 amino acids. Germline CDR1 and CDR2: SEHNR and FQNEAQ (reference sequence). The CDR3 region is CASSLVRVNTEAFF. The CDR3 DNA is TGTGCCAGCAGCTTAGTCCGGGTGAACACTGAAGCTTTCTTT.

The chain couples TRBV29-1 to TRBJ2-1; weak D call: TRBD1 (5 bases). Germline CDR1 reads SQVTM; CDR2 reads ANQGSEA. Trimming left V 0 bases short and J 6 bases short, with 12 bases between. This CDR3 spans 14 amino acids. CDR3 nucleotides: TGCAGCGTTGAAGACAGGGCTTGGGGCAATGAGCAGTTCTTC. This translates into CSVEDRAWGNEQFF.

There are a few counts of this clone. The chain uses TRBV9 and TRBJ2-3; D unresolved. CDR1 and CDR2 (germline): SGDLS, YYNGEE. V lost 0 bases to trimming and J lost 2 bases, with 10 bases between them. The CDR3 length is 15 residues. CDR3 bases: TGTGCCAGCAGCGTAGCTTTCGAATTCACAGATACGCAGTATTTT. It specifies CASSVAFEFTDTQYF.

This sequence joins TRBV18 and TRBJ2-3; no reliable D call. V was clipped by 1 base and J by 0 bases, with 5 bases between them. Germline V gives CDR1 KGHSH, CDR2 LQKENI. The CDR3 is 14 residues long. CDR3 sequence: CASSPLTSTDTQYF. DNA of the CDR3: TGTGCCAGCTCACCACTAACTAGCACAGATACGCAGTATTTT.

The rearrangement joins TRBV18 to TRBJ1-4, with D uncertain. This CDR3 spans 12 amino acids. V was pared by 2 bases and J by 8 bases, with 6 bases between. Per germline, CDR1 KGHSH and CDR2 LQKENI. CDR3 protein: CASSPGLEKLFF. CDR3 in DNA: TGTGCCAGCTCACCAGGTTTGGAAAAACTGTTTTTT.

V usage is TRBV6-2 or TRBV6-3 and J usage is TRBJ2-7; D is unclear. CDR3 size: 13 residues. CDR1 is MNHEY and CDR2 is SVGEGT in the germline V gene. Trimming cost V 5 bases and J 6 bases, with 14 bases left between them. CDR3 sequence reads: CASSPPLGSEQYF. Written as DNA, the CDR3 is TGTGCCAGCAGTCCACCTCTCGGGTCCGAGCAGTACTTC.

The chain uses TRBV5-1 and TRBJ1-2; 8 bases line up with TRBD1. V trimming: 4 bases; J trimming: 2 bases; junction bases outside the gene matches: 19. Germline V gives CDR1 SGHRS, CDR2 YFSETQ. The CDR3 spans 19 residues. The CDR3 is CASSPFLGQGRGGNYGYTF. CDR3 coding DNA: TGCGCCAGCAGCCCTTTCCTCGGACAGGGTAGGGGGGGCAACTATGGCTACACCTTC.

The rearrangement uses TRBV28 and TRBJ1-2; D remains ambiguous. Germline V gene lookup returns CDR1 MDHEN and CDR2 SYDVKM. The CDR3 is 14 residues long. V lost 7 bases and J 5 bases, leaving 17 bases between the germline ends. CDR3 DNA sequence: TGTGCCAGCACCCAGGCCCTTGGTCGGTATGGCTACACCTTC. Translating gives CASTQALGRYGYTF.

This rearrangement joins TRBV4-1 to TRBJ2-1; no reliable D call. V was shortened by 4 bases and J by 6 bases, with 10 bases between the two germline ends. The CDR3 loop spans 13 amino acids. The germline CDR1 and CDR2 sequences are MGHRA and YSYEKL. The CDR3: CASSREIGNEQFF. Written as DNA, the CDR3 is TGCGCCAGCAGCCGCGAAATTGGCAATGAGCAGTTCTTC.

The chain recombines TRBV5-4 with TRBJ1-5; D is uncertain. V lost 0 bases and J lost 1, with 5 bases in between. The CDR3 loop spans 14 amino acids. In germline, CDR1 is SGHNT, CDR2 YYREEE (reference sequence). For the CDR3, the DNA is TGTGCCAGCAGCTTGGCACACAGCAATCAGCCCCAGCATTTT. Translation: CASSLAHSNQPQHF. The complete variable domain, with remaining parts taken from reference TRBV5-4 and TRBJ1-5, reads ETGVTQSPTHLIKTRGQQVTLRCSSQSGHNTVSWYQQALGQGPQFIFQYYREEENGRGNFPPRFSGLQFPNYSSELNVNALELDDSALYLCASSLAHSNQPQHFGDGTRLSIL.

About this clone itself: The identical CDR3 is also encoded by other nucleotide sequences in the sample. This chain connects TRBV20-1 to TRBJ2-7; D is possibly TRBD2 (5 bases). Germline-derived CDR1 and CDR2 are DFQATT and SNEGSKA (reference sequence). With 6 bases removed from V and 3 bases from J, the gap between germline ends came to 9 bases. The CDR3 runs 11 residues. The CDR3 region is CSARTSYEQYF. The CDR3 DNA is TGCAGTGCACGAACTAGCTACGAGCAGTACTTC.

This chain uses TRBV10-3 with TRBJ1-1; D gene unclear. The germline V and J ends were trimmed by 3 bases and 3 bases, with 14 bases remaining between them. Per germline, CDR1 ENHRY and CDR2 SYGVKD. There are 15 residues in the CDR3. CDR3 nucleotides: TGTGCCATCAGTGAAGTCGGATGGGTTGACACTGAAGCTTTCTTT. The encoded protein is CAISEVGWVDTEAFF.

V is TRBV11-2 and J is TRBJ1-3; D is uncertain. This CDR3 spans 14 amino acids. Trimming shortened V by 3 bases and J by 4 bases, and 10 bases separated the two germline ends. Germline assignment: CDR1 SGHAT and CDR2 FQNNGV. The CDR3 nucleotides are TGTGCCAGCAGCTTGGTCCGGACGGGAAACACCATATATTTT. Its protein is CASSLVRTGNTIYF.

The chain uses TRBV6-5 and TRBJ1-2, with D unresolved. Trimming left V 2 bases short and J 3 bases short, with 16 bases between. The germline V gene encodes CDR1 MNHEY and CDR2 SVGAGI. The CDR3 covers 16 residues. Here the CDR3 reads CASSYTGVGKDYGYTF. The CDR3 DNA follows: TGTGCCAGCAGTTACACTGGGGTTGGGAAGGACTATGGCTACACCTTC.

J is TRBJ2-2 and V is TRBV19; maybe TRBD1 (6 bases). Germline CDR1 LNHDA, CDR2 SQIVND (reference sequence). The CDR3 is made up of 15 amino acids. V lost 8 bases and J 2 bases, leaving 15 bases between the germline ends. CDR3 residues: CASCSGRGNTGELFF. The DNA of the CDR3 is TGTGCCAGTTGTTCGGGCAGGGGCAACACCGGGGAGCTGTTTTTT. The full variable domain, its missing parts supplied by reference TRBV19 and TRBJ2-2, is DGGITQSPKYLFRKEGQNVTLSCEQNLNHDAMYWYRQDPGQGLRLIYYSQIVNDFQKGDIAEGYSVSREKKESFPLTVTSAQKNPTAFYLCASCSGRGNTGELFFGEGSRLTVL.

The rearrangement links TRBV12-1 to TRBJ1-1; TRBD1, the table's D call, was not compared with the DNA. TRBV12-1 is shown as a pseudogene. The CDR3 is 14 residues long. In DNA form, the CDR3 reads TGTGCCAGCAGCATCCGGGACACATACACTGAAGCTTTCTTT. Residues: CASSIRDTYTEAFF.